The next 22 T cell receptor beta chains were all read from a single sample in a study of PD-1 and CTLA-4 blockade in melanoma. TCRdb's copy holds only in-frame clones and misses some; the assay was immunoSEQ multiplex PCR. The sample contains some 21,000 clones, 70% to 90% of which appear only once. The source material was CD8+ T cells from peripheral blood, sampled before anti-PD-1 treatment. The source of these receptors is a human donor with melanoma.

This chain joins TRBV19 and TRBJ2-1; 10 bases fit TRBD2. This CDR3 contains 15 residues. J was trimmed by 3 bases and V by 6 bases; bases with no gene match: 5. CDR1 and CDR2 (germline): LNHDA, SQIVND (reference sequence). CDR3 region: CASSLTSGDYNEQFF. The CDR3 nucleotides are TGTGCCAGTAGCCTTACTAGCGGGGACTACAATGAGCAGTTCTTC.

J is TRBJ2-5 and V is TRBV2; 13 nucleotides align to TRBD2. The germline V gene has CDR1 SNHLY and CDR2 FYNNEI. The CDR3 consists of 15 residues. V lost 7 bases, J lost 2 bases, and 4 bases stayed unmatched. The CDR3 loop is CASNRLAGGQETQYF. Here the CDR3 DNA reads TGTGCCAGCAACAGACTAGCGGGGGGACAAGAGACCCAGTACTTC.

The V gene is TRBV15, the J gene TRBJ2-1, with 11 bases fitting TRBD1. From germline, CDR1 is LNHNV and CDR2 YYDKDF (reference sequence). This CDR3 contains 16 residues. Trimming at V came to 3 bases and at J to 8 bases, leaving 9 bases not matched to a gene. As DNA, the CDR3 is TGTGCCACCAGCAGGGTTAGGGGACAGGGGGTCGATGAGCAGTTCTTC. It is translated as CATSRVRGQGVDEQFF.

The chain is built from TRBV19 and TRBJ2-3; the match to TRBD2 covers 9 bases. Trimming removed 5 bases from V and 4 bases from J; junction bases left unmatched: 10. The CDR3 totals 16 residues. The germline V gene has CDR1 LNHDA and CDR2 SQIVND (reference sequence). The CDR3 loop reads CASSGRGGQESDTQYF. The CDR3 coding sequence is TGTGCCAGTAGTGGGCGGGGGGGCCAGGAATCAGATACGCAGTATTTT.

The rearrangement links TRBV9 to TRBJ1-4; weak D call: TRBD1 (6 bases). V lost 0 bases to trimming and J lost 4 bases, with 13 bases between them. Germline CDR1 reads SGDLS; CDR2 reads YYNGEE. The CDR3 runs 16 residues. The CDR3 spells CASSVEGGLSNEKLFF. As DNA, the CDR3 is TGTGCCAGCAGCGTAGAAGGGGGGCTGAGTAATGAAAAACTGTTTTTT.

The chain combines TRBV6-1 with TRBJ1-5; 7 bases match TRBD1. With 2 bases clipped from V and 3 bases from J, the junction kept 4 bases outside the gene matches. The V gene's germline CDR1 is MNHNS and CDR2 SASEGT. This CDR3 has 15 residues. CDR3 sequence: CASSETTGSNQPQHF. CDR3 coding DNA: TGTGCCAGCAGTGAAACGACAGGGTCCAATCAGCCCCAGCATTTT.

This rearrangement joins TRBV5-1 to TRBJ2-7; tentative D call: TRBD1 (6 bases). The V end was cut by 0 bases, the J end by 2 bases, with 12 bases between. The CDR3 sequence is 15 residues long. Germline-derived CDR1 and CDR2 are SGHRS and YFSETQ. The CDR3 DNA follows: TGCGCCAGCAGCTTGGCCATTGGACAGCCCTACGAGCAGTACTTC. This gives the protein CASSLAIGQPYEQYF.

This chain connects TRBV5-1 to TRBJ1-6; D is ambiguous. The germline gives CDR1 SGHRS, CDR2 YFSETQ. Trimming removed 0 bases from V and 9 bases from J, with 10 bases in between. The CDR3 consists of 14 residues. The CDR3 reads CASSLETFGSPLHF. CDR3 DNA: TGCGCCAGCAGCTTGGAGACATTTGGTTCACCCCTCCACTTT.

V usage is TRBV2 and J usage is TRBJ2-5, with 9 bases identical to TRBD2. J gave up 0 bases and V 4 bases, and 6 bases lay outside the gene matches. The length of the CDR3 is 16 residues. Germline values: CDR1 SNHLY, CDR2 FYNNEI. The CDR3 sequence: CASSANLAGNQETQYF. The CDR3 coding sequence is TGTGCCAGCAGTGCTAACCTAGCGGGAAACCAAGAGACCCAGTACTTC.

The chain has TRBV27 and TRBJ2-1; 8 positions match TRBD2. With 1 base clipped from V and 7 bases from J, the junction kept 15 bases outside the gene matches. This CDR3 has 18 residues. Germline CDR1 and CDR2: MNHEY and SMNVEV (reference sequence). Here the CDR3 reads CASSLLSPTSGTVNEQFF. The DNA of the CDR3 is TGTGCCAGCAGTTTATTATCCCCCACTAGCGGCACTGTGAATGAGCAGTTCTTC.

This chain links TRBV30 with TRBJ2-5; maybe TRBD2 (7 bases). The CDR3 covers 14 residues. V was clipped by 0 bases and J by 5 bases, with 13 bases between them. Germline V gene lookup returns CDR1 GTSNPN and CDR2 SVGIG (reference sequence). The CDR3 loop reads CAWSVGGGGETQYF. For the CDR3, the DNA is TGTGCCTGGAGTGTAGGAGGGGGGGGTGAGACCCAGTACTTC.

The CDR3 region has the DNA TGTGCCAGCAGCCAAGAGTGGGGGGCGGGGCTTGATGAAAAACTGTTTTTT. It codes for CASSQEWGAGLDEKLFF. The chain recombines TRBV14 with TRBJ1-4; perhaps TRBD1 as D (6 bases). Germline lookup yields CDR1 SGHDN and CDR2 FVKESK. The CDR3 extends over 17 amino acids. V was cut by 0 bases and J by 6 bases, with 17 bases left in between. The whole variable domain, remainder taken from reference TRBV14 and TRBJ1-4, is EAGVTQFPSHSVIEKGQTVTLRCDPISGHDNLYWYRRVMGKEIKFLLHFVKESKQDESGMPNNRFLAERTGGTYSTLKVQPAELEDSGVYFCASSQEWGAGLDEKLFFGSGTQLSVL.

The gene calls are TRBV19 and TRBJ2-1, with D unresolved. Germline V gene sequence: CDR1 LNHDA, CDR2 SQIVND (reference sequence). CDR3 length: 11 residues. V was clipped by 5 bases and J by 3 bases, with 2 bases between them. This CDR3 reads CASSDYNEQFF. Here the CDR3 DNA reads TGTGCCAGTAGTGACTACAATGAGCAGTTCTTC.

V is TRBV7-9 and J is TRBJ1-1; 8 nucleotides agree with TRBD1. The V segment lost 5 bases and the J segment 1 base; nucleotides outside the gene matches: 3. The CDR3 sequence is 14 residues long. The V gene's germline CDR1 is SEHNR and CDR2 FQNEAQ (reference sequence). The DNA for the CDR3 is TGTGCCAGCAGCCTCGGGACAGGGAACACTGAAGCTTTCTTT. Residues: CASSLGTGNTEAFF. The whole variable domain, filled in from reference TRBV7-9 and TRBJ1-1, reads DTGVSQNPRHKITKRGQNVTFRCDPISEHNRLYWYRQTLGQGPEFLTYFQNEAQLEKSRLLSDRFSAERPKGSFSTLEIQRTEQGDSAMYLCASSLGTGNTEAFFGQGTRLTVV.

The J gene is TRBJ2-7, the V gene TRBV6-2 or TRBV6-3, with 9 bases that match TRBD2. V was clipped by 2 bases and J by 4 bases; unmatched bases: 9. The germline CDR1 and CDR2 sequences are MNHEY and SVGEGT. The CDR3 covers 16 residues. The CDR3 reads CASSYGLQRGEYEQYF. CDR3 in DNA: TGTGCCAGCAGTTACGGTTTGCAGCGGGGGGAGTACGAGCAGTACTTC.

The CDR3 reads CASATKGAPTGYTF. CDR3 DNA sequence: TGCGCCAGCGCCACAAAGGGGGCGCCGACCGGCTACACCTTC. This chain uses TRBV4-1 with TRBJ1-2; TRBD1 matches at 7 bases. V dropped 8 bases and J dropped 8; count of bases not matched to a gene: 14. Per the germline V gene, CDR1 is MGHRA and CDR2 is YSYEKL. The CDR3 is 14 amino acids.

This clone was seen more than once but under ten times. This rearrangement joins TRBV25-1 to TRBJ2-3, with D uncertain. This CDR3 has 14 amino acids. Germline CDR1 reads MGHDK; CDR2 reads SYGVNS. Trimming shortened V by 0 bases and J by 3 bases, and 7 bases separated the two germline ends. This CDR3 is CASSEYRWTDTQYF. The CDR3 DNA reads as TGTGCCAGCAGTGAATATAGGTGGACAGATACGCAGTATTTT.

The rearrangement joins TRBV27 to TRBJ1-1; D might be TRBD1 (6 bases). The CDR3 runs 14 residues. V lost 1 base and J 4 bases, leaving 10 bases between the germline ends. Germline V gene sequence: CDR1 MNHEY, CDR2 SMNVEV (reference sequence). Here the CDR3 reads CASSLLGGGTEAFF. The CDR3 coding sequence is TGTGCCAGCAGTTTATTAGGGGGGGGCACTGAAGCTTTCTTT.

This clone was detected only a few times. This chain connects TRBV4-1 to TRBJ2-7; 7 bases fit TRBD2. The J segment lost 3 bases and the V segment lost 1 base, leaving 3 bases of the junction unmatched. The germline gives CDR1 MGHRA, CDR2 YSYEKL. This CDR3 spans 14 amino acids. The CDR3 here is CASSQGEGHYEQYF. CDR3 bases: TGCGCCAGCAGCCAAGGGGAGGGTCACTACGAGCAGTACTTC.

This sequence joins TRBV6-2 or TRBV6-3 and TRBJ2-1; possible D gene TRBD2, 5 bases. V shed 3 bases and J shed 10 bases, with 7 bases lying between them. The germline gives CDR1 MNHEY, CDR2 SVGEGT. This CDR3 is 11 amino acids long. The CDR3 nucleotides read TGTGCCAGCAGTTATAGCGCAGAGCAGTTCTTC. Translating gives CASSYSAEQFF.

The chain links TRBV6-2 or TRBV6-3 to TRBJ2-7, with D perhaps matching TRBD1 or TRBD2 (6 bases each). This CDR3 region has 15 residues. V was cut by 2 bases and J by 6 bases, with 17 bases left in between. CDR1 and CDR2 (germline): MNHEY, SVGEGT. The CDR3 nucleotides are TGTGCCAGCAGTTACAATCCGGCCTGGGGGGCCGAGCAGTACTTC. Protein product: CASSYNPAWGAEQYF.

The rearrangement uses TRBV29-1 and TRBJ2-5; D is possibly TRBD1 (6 bases). The CDR3 has 15 residues. Trimming removed 1 base from V and 5 bases from J, with 17 bases in between. Germline loops: CDR1 SQVTM, CDR2 ANQGSEA. CDR3 region: CSVEGAQGRGETQYF. The CDR3, as DNA: TGCAGCGTTGAAGGCGCACAGGGTAGGGGTGAGACCCAGTACTTC.